The rows below give T cell receptor beta chains drawn from one sample of a study of beta chain features in type 1 diabetes. The method was immunoSEQ multiplex PCR; TCRdb's version includes in-frame clones alone and lacks a portion of them. The profile shows over 650,000 clones, over 12% of them singletons. Sequences were obtained from naive CD4+ T cells from blood. The source is a man aged 18-30 years with type 1 diabetes. CDR3s include the opening cysteine and the closing phenylalanine or tryptophan. The D gene is left open where the match is weak. Where a row states a size, it is once, few, many or the class of an expanded clone; other rows omit it.

TRBJ2-3,.,few,TRBV15,CATRGGGQGDTQYF,TGTGCCACCAGGGGCGGCGGGCAGGGGGATACGCAGTATTTT
TRBJ2-6,.,.,TRBV11-1,CASSLWSSGANVLTF,TGTGCCAGCAGCCTCTGGTCCTCTGGGGCCAACGTCCTGACTTTC
TRBJ1-1,.,few,TRBV14,CASSQRRVGTEAFF,TGTGCCAGCAGCCAGAGACGGGTAGGCACTGAAGCTTTCTTT
TRBJ1-1,.,.,TRBV6-5,CASSYSQENTEAFF,TGTGCCAGCAGTTACTCTCAGGAGAACACTGAAGCTTTCTTT
TRBJ2-5,.,many,TRBV7-2,CASSSQETQYF,TGTGCCAGCAGCTCCCAAGAGACCCAGTACTTC
TRBJ1-1,.,.,TRBV5-1,CASSLDGGNTEAFF,TGCGCCAGCAGCTTGGATGGGGGCAACACTGAAGCTTTCTTT
TRBJ2-7,TRBD1,.,TRBV10-3,CAIGDRGGEQYF,TGTGCCATCGGGGACAGGGGTGGCGAGCAGTACTTC
TRBJ2-5,.,few,TRBV4-1,CASSLTGGETQYF,TGCGCCAGCAGCCTCACCGGCGGGGAGACCCAGTACTTC
TRBJ1-1,TRBD1,few,TRBV28,CASSPQTGGTEAFF,TGTGCCAGCAGTCCCCAGACAGGGGGCACTGAAGCTTTCTTT
TRBJ2-3,.,.,TRBV28,CASSFPDRDTQYF,TGTGCCAGCAGTTTTCCTGATAGAGATACGCAGTATTTT
TRBJ2-5,TRBD2,.,TRBV27,CASSPRTSGIQETQYF,TGTGCCAGCAGTCCCCGGACTAGCGGGATCCAAGAGACCCAGTACTTC
TRBJ2-5,.,few,TRBV7-2,CASRVFGASVETQYF,TGTGCCAGCAGGGTCTTTGGAGCGTCGGTAGAGACCCAGTACTTC
TRBJ1-1,TRBD1,.,TRBV25-1,CASSDPDRGGSRAFF,TGTGCCAGCAGTGACCCTGACAGGGGAGGGAGTCGGGCTTTCTTT
TRBJ2-5,.,once,TRBV30,CAWSPGVRSQETQYF,TGTGCCTGGAGCCCAGGGGTAAGGTCCCAAGAGACCCAGTACTTC
TRBJ2-2,.,few,TRBV4-2,CASSQDLGYTGELFF,TGTGCCAGCAGCCAAGATCTGGGCTACACCGGGGAGCTGTTTTTT
TRBJ2-5,.,few,TRBV9,CASSVSQTVETQYF,TGTGCCAGCAGCGTCTCCCAGACAGTAGAGACCCAGTACTTC
TRBJ1-5,.,.,TRBV7-2,CASSLYSDLLGNQPQHF,TGTGCCAGCAGCTTATATTCCGATCTCCTAGGCAATCAGCCCCAGCATTTT
TRBJ2-3,TRBD2,.,TRBV7-2,CASSPLTSGRASYTQYF,TGTGCCAGCAGCCCCCTGACTAGCGGGAGGGCCTCCTATACGCAGTATTTT
TRBJ2-7,.,.,TRBV7-2,CASSNRFSYEQYF,TGTGCCAGCAGCAACCGGTTTTCCTACGAGCAGTACTTC
TRBJ1-2,.,.,TRBV4-1,CASSQDAANYGYTF,TGCGCCAGCAGCCAAGATGCAGCGAACTATGGCTACACCTTC
TRBJ2-7,.,.,TRBV9,CASSSSSYEQYF,TGTGCCAGCAGTTCAAGCTCCTACGAGCAGTACTTC
TRBJ2-7,.,.,TRBV6-5,CASSSLTVNYEQYF,TGTGCCAGCAGTTCCTTGACCGTTAACTACGAGCAGTACTTC
TRBJ2-2,TRBD1,few,TRBV6-6,CASSKQGIVTGELFF,TGTGCCAGCAGTAAACAGGGGATAGTCACCGGGGAGCTGTTTTTT
TRBJ2-7,.,.,TRBV6-5,CASSYGSRRSSYEQYF,TGTGCCAGCAGTTACGGGTCCCGTAGGAGCTCCTACGAGCAGTACTTC
TRBJ2-1,.,few,TRBV9,CASSVKVEGGRNEQFF,TGTGCCAGCAGCGTAAAGGTAGAGGGGGGCCGGAATGAGCAGTTCTTC
TRBJ2-2,.,.,TRBV14,CASSQDLNRRRMFF,TGTGCCAGCAGCCAAGATCTTAACAGACGAAGGATGTTTTTT
TRBJ2-1,TRBD2,.,TRBV30,CALRSGSGTSRFYNEQFF,TGTGCCTTAAGGTCCGGGTCGGGGACTAGTCGTTTCTACAATGAGCAGTTCTTC
TRBJ2-7,.,few,TRBV7-2,CASSRDKSYEQYF,TGTGCCAGCAGCCGGGACAAATCTTACGAGCAGTACTTC
TRBJ2-2,.,.,TRBV19,CASSIQGSGTGELFF,TGTGCCAGTAGTATACAGGGTTCTGGCACCGGGGAGCTGTTTTTT
TRBJ2-7,.,.,TRBV18,CASSPLSQGFYEQYF,TGTGCCAGCTCACCACTCAGCCAGGGATTCTACGAGCAGTACTTC
TRBJ2-1,TRBD2,.,TRBV9,CASSPGWRGGLDEQFF,TGTGCCAGCAGCCCCGGCTGGCGGGGGGGCCTCGATGAGCAGTTCTTC
TRBJ1-2,.,few,TRBV20-1,CSASGSYGYTF,TGCAGTGCTAGTGGGAGCTATGGCTACACCTTC
TRBJ1-5,.,few,TRBV28,CASSLAQGTHF,TGTGCCAGCAGTTTGGCGCAGGGGACGCATTTT
TRBJ2-2,.,.,TRBV5-1,CASSLAAGNTGELFF,TGCGCCAGCAGCTTGGCGGCCGGGAACACCGGGGAGCTGTTTTTT
TRBJ1-6,.,few,TRBV4-3,CASSQPPGGGGNSPLHF,TGCGCCAGCAGCCAACCTCCTGGGGGGGGTGGTAATTCACCCCTCCACTTT
TRBJ2-7,.,.,TRBV5-1,CASSSTEGNYEQYF,TGCGCCAGCAGCTCGACGGAAGGTAACTACGAGCAGTACTTC
TRBJ2-3,.,once,TRBV7-3,CASSQGGSTQYF,TGTGCCAGCAGCCAGGGAGGTAGTACGCAGTATTTT
TRBJ1-2,.,few,TRBV28,CASSLLSPEGYTF,TGTGCCAGCAGCTTGCTCAGTCCGGAAGGCTACACCTTC
TRBJ2-1,TRBD2,few,TRBV30,CAWTIGSGAYNEQFF,TGTGCCTGGACAATAGGTAGCGGGGCTTACAATGAGCAGTTCTTC